The source of this T cell receptor beta chain is a study of T cell clones after liver transplantation. The wider study: A pre-transplant mixed lymphocyte reaction with TCRbeta sequencing defined graft-donor-reactive clones followed in post-transplant blood.

Profiling relied on immunoSEQ multiplex PCR, and the TCRdb table lists in-frame clones only, not all of them. The table lists tens of thousands of clones, 60% to 80% of them singletons, with around 9.6% in the top ten. The V gene's germline CDR1 is MNHEY and CDR2 SVGAGI. The CDR3 sequence is 15 residues long. Losses at the gene ends were 6 bases for V and 6 bases for J; bases not matched to a gene: 13. Thawed unstimulated PBMCs were FACS-sorted by CD3, CD4 and CD8 into two populations. The rearrangement links TRBV6-5 to TRBJ2-7; 8 bases are shared with TRBD2. Sequencing used CD4+ T cells from blood, obtained at the 22-month timepoint. The clonotype was recovered from a human patient who received a liver transplant. Some T cells may arise from the graft donor. CDR3 DNA: TGTGCCAGCAGACCCCCCTTCGGGGGGGCCCTCGAGCAGTACTTC. It translates to CASRPPFGGALEQYF.